This T cell receptor (beta chain) was identified during a study of T-cell memory formation after mild COVID-19. As for the study in general: TCR clusters were largely donor specific.

TCRdb used MiXCR to reprocess the 5' RACE reads, holding one entry per CDR3 protein. The data show over 350,000 distinct CDR3 sequences, approximately 24% seen once. This clonotype was counted between two and nine times. The CDR3 runs to 16 residues. Germline CDR1 reads MNHEY; CDR2 reads SVGAGI. V was shortened by 5 bases and J by 1 base, with 17 bases between the two germline ends. The specimen sequenced was PBMCs or a T cell subset sorted from them (not recorded which). The receptor was isolated from an adult woman who had mild COVID-19 (a few samples of this study predate the infection). Cell type and time point are not known. The chain couples TRBV6-5 to TRBJ1-1, with D possibly matching TRBD1 (5 bases). CDR3 residues: CASSTSGGIWNTEAFF. Written as DNA, the CDR3 is TGTGCCAGCAGTACTAGCGGGGGGATTTGGAACACTGAAGCTTTCTTT.